This T cell receptor beta chain emerged from a study of control samples from healthy donors and cancer patients. This clone was observed a few times. Sequencing was performed with immunoSEQ multiplex PCR; in TCRdb, only in-frame clones are kept and a portion is missing. The sample lists 57,000 or so clones; 90% to 95% were seen once. With 1 base clipped from V and 15 bases from J, the junction kept 5 bases outside the gene matches. The V gene's germline CDR1 is SGHAT and CDR2 FQNNGV. The CDR3 extends over 12 amino acids. The sequence came from a man aged 25 to 40 in good health. Sequencing used blood. The genes are TRBV11-2 and TRBJ2-1; 8 nucleotides line up with TRBD1. CDR3 protein: CASSLGQGALFF. The CDR3 DNA sequence: TGTGCCAGCAGCTTAGGGCAGGGGGCTCTGTTCTTC.